Each of the 6 T cell receptor beta chains below was sequenced from the same sample in a study of breast tumors, draining lymph nodes, adjacent tissues. TCRdb re-called the multiplex PCR reads with MiXCR, one entry per CDR3 protein. The top ten clones hold around 4% of a sample with 150,000 to 200,000 distinct CDR3 sequences, roughly a third of them seen once. Samples came from axillary lymph nodes draining the breast cancer. The sequenced sample was axillary lymph node tissue. Receptors originate from a female donor with breast cancer. Some clones in this sample may be carry-over from other donors' samples.

This clonotype was recorded once. The chain combines TRBV9 with TRBJ1-5; the D gene is possibly TRBD1 (5 bases). V lost 3 bases and J lost 6, with 13 bases in between. The CDR3 totals 14 residues. The germline CDR1 and CDR2 sequences are SGDLS and YYNGEE. Written as DNA, the CDR3 is TGTGCCAGCAGCGCGGACACCGTGGGTCAGCCCCAGCATTTT. This sequence encodes CASSADTVGQPQHF.

This clonotype occurred many times. The chain combines TRBV4-2 with TRBJ2-1, with 7 bases matching TRBD2. CDR1 and CDR2 from the germline V gene are LGHNA and YNFKEQ. The CDR3 runs to 16 residues. With 0 bases clipped from V and 6 bases from J, the junction kept 8 bases outside the gene matches. In nucleotides, the CDR3 is TGTGCCAGCAGCCAAGACTGGGGCGGGAGTAGCAATGAGCAGTTCTTC. Residues: CASSQDWGGSSNEQFF.

Many counts were recorded for this clonotype. The rearrangement links TRBV20-1 to TRBJ1-4; D is undetermined. V gave up 4 bases and J gave up 11 bases, with 20 bases separating them. Germline V gene lookup returns CDR1 DFQATT and CDR2 SNEGSKA (reference sequence). CDR3 length equals 14 residues. CDR3 coding DNA: TGCAGTGCTATATCGACGGCAACCTCTGAGAAACTGTTTTTT. Residues: CSAISTATSEKLFF.

The chain recombines TRBV25-1 with TRBJ1-6; no clear D gene. The CDR3 spans 15 residues. Trimming left V 3 bases short and J 9 bases short, with 15 bases between. CDR1 and CDR2 from the germline V gene are MGHDK and SYGVNS. CDR3 sequence: CASSDGRRVGSPLHF. In DNA, the CDR3 is TGTGCCAGCAGTGATGGAAGACGGGTGGGTTCACCCCTCCACTTT.

V and J are TRBV9 and TRBJ2-1, with 15 bases fitting TRBD2. Germline V gene lookup returns CDR1 SGDLS and CDR2 YYNGEE. This CDR3 region has 13 residues. Trimming removed 10 bases from V and 9 bases from J; junction bases left unmatched: 5. The CDR3 reads CAGLAGGLSEQFF. Here the CDR3 DNA reads TGTGCCGGACTAGCGGGGGGGCTTAGTGAGCAGTTCTTC.

As for this clonotype: One base away lies a much larger clone, so this may be a sequencing read error. The V and J genes are TRBV20-1 and TRBJ2-7; 8 positions match TRBD1. Germline CDR1 and CDR2: DFQATT and SNEGSKA (reference sequence). CDR3 length: 14 residues. CDR3 DNA: TGCAGTGCAGAGGACAGGGAGGCATCCTCCGAGCAGTACTTC. Its protein is CSAEDREASSEQYF.